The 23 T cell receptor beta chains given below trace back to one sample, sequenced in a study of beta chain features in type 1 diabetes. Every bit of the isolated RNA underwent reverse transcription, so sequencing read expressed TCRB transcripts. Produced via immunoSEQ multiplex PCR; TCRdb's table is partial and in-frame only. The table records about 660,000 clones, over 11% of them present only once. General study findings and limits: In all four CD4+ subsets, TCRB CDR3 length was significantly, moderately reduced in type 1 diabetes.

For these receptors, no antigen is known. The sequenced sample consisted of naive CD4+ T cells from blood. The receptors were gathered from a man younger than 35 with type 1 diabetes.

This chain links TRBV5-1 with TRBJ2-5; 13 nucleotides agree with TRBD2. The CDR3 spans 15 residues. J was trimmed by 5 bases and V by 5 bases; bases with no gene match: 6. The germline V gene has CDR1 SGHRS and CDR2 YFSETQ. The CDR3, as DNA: TGCGCCAGCAGACGGACTAGCGGGAGCCTGGAGACCCAGTACTTC. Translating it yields CASRRTSGSLETQYF.

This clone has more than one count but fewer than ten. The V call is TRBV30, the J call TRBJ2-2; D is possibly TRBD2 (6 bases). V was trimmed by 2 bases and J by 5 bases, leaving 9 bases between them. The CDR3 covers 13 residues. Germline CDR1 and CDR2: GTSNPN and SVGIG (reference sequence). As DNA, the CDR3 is TGTGCCTGGAGTAAACGGGGGACCGGGGAGCTGTTTTTT. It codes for CAWSKRGTGELFF. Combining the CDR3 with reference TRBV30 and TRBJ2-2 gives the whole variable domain SQTIHQWPATLVQPVGSPLSLECTVEGTSNPNLYWYRQAAGRGLQLLFYSVGIGQISSEVPQNLSASRPQDRQFILSSKKLLLSDSGFYLCAWSKRGTGELFFGEGSRLTVL.

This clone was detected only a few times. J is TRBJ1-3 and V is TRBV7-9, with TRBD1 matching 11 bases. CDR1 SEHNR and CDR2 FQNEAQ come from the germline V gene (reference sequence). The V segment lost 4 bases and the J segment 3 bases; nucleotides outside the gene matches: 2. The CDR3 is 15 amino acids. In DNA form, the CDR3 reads TGTGCCAGCAGCTGGACAGGGGGCGGTGGAAACACCATATATTTT. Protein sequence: CASSWTGGGGNTIYF.

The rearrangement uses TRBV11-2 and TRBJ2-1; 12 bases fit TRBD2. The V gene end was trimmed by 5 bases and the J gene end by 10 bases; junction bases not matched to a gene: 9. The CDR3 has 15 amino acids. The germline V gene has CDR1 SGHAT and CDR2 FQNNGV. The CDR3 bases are TGTGCCAGCAGCCCCGGACTAGCGGGATTTGGAGAGCAGTTCTTC. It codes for CASSPGLAGFGEQFF.

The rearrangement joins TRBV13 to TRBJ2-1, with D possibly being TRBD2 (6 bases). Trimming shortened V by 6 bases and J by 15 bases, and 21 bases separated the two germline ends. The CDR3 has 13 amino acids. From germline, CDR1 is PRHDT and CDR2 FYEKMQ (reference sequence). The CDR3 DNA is TGTGCCAGCAGTCCGGGAGTGGGTCCTCCACCGTTCTTC. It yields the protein CASSPGVGPPPFF.

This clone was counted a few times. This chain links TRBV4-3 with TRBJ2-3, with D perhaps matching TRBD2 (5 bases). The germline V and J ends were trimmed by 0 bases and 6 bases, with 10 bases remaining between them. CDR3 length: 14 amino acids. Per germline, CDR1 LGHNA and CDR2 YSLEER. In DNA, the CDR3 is TGCGCCAGCAGCCAAGATAAGAGAGGGGATACGCAGTATTTT. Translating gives CASSQDKRGDTQYF.

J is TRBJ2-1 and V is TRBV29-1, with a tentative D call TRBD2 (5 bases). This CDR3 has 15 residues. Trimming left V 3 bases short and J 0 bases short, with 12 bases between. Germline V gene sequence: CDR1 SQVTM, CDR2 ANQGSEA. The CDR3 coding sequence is TGCAGCGTTGAGGGCGGGTCTAACTCCTACAATGAGCAGTTCTTC. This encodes CSVEGGSNSYNEQFF.

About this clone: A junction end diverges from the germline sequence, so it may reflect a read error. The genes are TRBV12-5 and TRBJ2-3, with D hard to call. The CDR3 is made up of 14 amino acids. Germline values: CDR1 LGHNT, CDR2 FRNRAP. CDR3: CASVLRRSTDTQYF. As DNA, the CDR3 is TGTGCTAGTGTTTTGAGAAGGTCCACAGATACGCAGTATTTT.

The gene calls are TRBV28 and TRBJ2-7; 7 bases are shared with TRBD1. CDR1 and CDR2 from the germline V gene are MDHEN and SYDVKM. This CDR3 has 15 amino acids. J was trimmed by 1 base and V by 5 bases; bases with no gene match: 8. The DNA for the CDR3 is TGTGCCAGCAGTCCCCTTGACAGGGATTCCTACGAGCAGTACTTC. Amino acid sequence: CASSPLDRDSYEQYF.

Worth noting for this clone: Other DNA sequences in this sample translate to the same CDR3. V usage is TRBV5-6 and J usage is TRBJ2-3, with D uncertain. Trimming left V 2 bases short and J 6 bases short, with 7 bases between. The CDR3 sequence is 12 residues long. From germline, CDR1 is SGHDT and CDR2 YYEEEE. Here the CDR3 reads CASSLVADTQYF. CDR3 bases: TGTGCCAGCAGCTTAGTCGCTGATACGCAGTATTTT.

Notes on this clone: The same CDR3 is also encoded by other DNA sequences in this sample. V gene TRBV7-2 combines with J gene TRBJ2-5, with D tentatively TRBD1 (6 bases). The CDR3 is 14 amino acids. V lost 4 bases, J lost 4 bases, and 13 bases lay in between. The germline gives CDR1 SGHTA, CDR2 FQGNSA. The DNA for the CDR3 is TGTGCCAGCAGCTCGATGACAGGATTAGAGACCCAGTACTTC. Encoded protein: CASSSMTGLETQYF. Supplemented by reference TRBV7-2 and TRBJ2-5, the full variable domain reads GAGVSQSPSNKVTEKGKDVELRCDPISGHTALYWYRQSLGQGLEFLIYFQGNSAPDKSGLPSDRFSAERTGGSVSTLTIQRTQQEDSAVYLCASSSMTGLETQYFGPGTRLLVL.

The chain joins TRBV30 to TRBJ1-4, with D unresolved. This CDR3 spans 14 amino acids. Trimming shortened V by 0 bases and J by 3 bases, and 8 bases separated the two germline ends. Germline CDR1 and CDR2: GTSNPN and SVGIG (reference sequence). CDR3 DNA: TGTGCCTGGAGTGTAACCCAATCTAATGAAAAACTGTTTTTT. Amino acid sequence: CAWSVTQSNEKLFF. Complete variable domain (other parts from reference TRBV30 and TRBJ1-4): SQTIHQWPATLVQPVGSPLSLECTVEGTSNPNLYWYRQAAGRGLQLLFYSVGIGQISSEVPQNLSASRPQDRQFILSSKKLLLSDSGFYLCAWSVTQSNEKLFFGSGTQLSVL.

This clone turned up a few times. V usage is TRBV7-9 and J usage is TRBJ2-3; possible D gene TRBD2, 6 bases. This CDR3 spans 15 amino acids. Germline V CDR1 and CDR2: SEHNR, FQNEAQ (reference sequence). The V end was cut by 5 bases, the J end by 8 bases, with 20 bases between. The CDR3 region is CASSVSGTPGVTQYF. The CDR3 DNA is TGTGCCAGCAGCGTAAGCGGAACTCCGGGGGTTACGCAGTATTTT. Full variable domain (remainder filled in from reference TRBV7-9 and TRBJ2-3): DTGVSQNPRHKITKRGQNVTFRCDPISEHNRLYWYRQTLGQGPEFLTYFQNEAQLEKSRLLSDRFSAERPKGSFSTLEIQRTEQGDSAMYLCASSVSGTPGVTQYFGPGTRLTVL.

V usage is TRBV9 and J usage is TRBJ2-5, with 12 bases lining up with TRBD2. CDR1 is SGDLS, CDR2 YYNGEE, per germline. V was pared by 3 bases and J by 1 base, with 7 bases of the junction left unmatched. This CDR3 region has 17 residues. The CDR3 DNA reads TGTGCCAGCAGCGCGCGCCGACTAGCGGGGGTCCAAGAGACCCAGTACTTC. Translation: CASSARRLAGVQETQYF.

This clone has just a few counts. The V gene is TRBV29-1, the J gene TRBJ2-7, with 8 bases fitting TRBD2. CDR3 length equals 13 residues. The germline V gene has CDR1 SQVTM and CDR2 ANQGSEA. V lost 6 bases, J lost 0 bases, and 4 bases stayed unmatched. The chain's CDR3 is CSVYGTSSYEQYF. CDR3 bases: TGCAGCGTGTACGGGACTAGCTCCTACGAGCAGTACTTC.

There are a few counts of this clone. This CDR3 is CASSLDRGVNNSPLHF. The CDR3 DNA reads as TGTGCCAGCAGCTTGGACAGGGGGGTAAATAATTCACCCCTCCACTTT. V gene TRBV7-2 combines with J gene TRBJ1-6; TRBD1 matches 10 bases. The CDR3 is 16 amino acids. After removal of 3 bases from V and 5 bases from J, the junction contained 4 bases not matched to a gene. Germline loops: CDR1 SGHTA, CDR2 FQGNSA.

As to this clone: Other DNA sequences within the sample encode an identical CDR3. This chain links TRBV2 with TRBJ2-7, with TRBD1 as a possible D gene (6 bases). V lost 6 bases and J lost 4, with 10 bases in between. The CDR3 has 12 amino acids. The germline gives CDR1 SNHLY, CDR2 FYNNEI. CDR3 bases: TGTGCCAGCAGGCAGGGGTCGTACGAGCAGTACTTC. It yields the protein CASRQGSYEQYF.

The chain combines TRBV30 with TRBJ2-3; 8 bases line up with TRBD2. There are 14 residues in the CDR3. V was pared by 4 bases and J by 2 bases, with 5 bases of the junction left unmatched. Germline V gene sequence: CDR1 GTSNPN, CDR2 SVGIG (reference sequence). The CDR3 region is CAWNRGGDTDTQYF. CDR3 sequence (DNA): TGTGCCTGGAACCGGGGGGGCGACACAGATACGCAGTATTTT.

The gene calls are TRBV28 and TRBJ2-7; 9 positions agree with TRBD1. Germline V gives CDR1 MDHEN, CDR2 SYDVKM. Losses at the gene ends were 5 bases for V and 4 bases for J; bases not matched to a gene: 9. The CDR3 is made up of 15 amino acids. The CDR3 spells CASSLPGTGLYEQYF. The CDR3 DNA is TGTGCCAGCAGTCTCCCAGGGACAGGGTTGTACGAGCAGTACTTC.

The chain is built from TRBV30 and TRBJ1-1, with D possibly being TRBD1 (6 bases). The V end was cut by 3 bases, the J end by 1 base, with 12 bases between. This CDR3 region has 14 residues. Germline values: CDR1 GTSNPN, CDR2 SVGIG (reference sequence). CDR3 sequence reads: CAWSAQGANTEAFF. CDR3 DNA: TGTGCCTGGAGCGCACAGGGAGCGAACACTGAAGCTTTCTTT.

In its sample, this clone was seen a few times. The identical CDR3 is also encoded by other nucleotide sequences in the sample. The CDR3 loop is CASSYSGSNQPQHF. The DNA for the CDR3 is TGTGCCAGCAGTTACTCAGGTAGCAATCAGCCCCAGCATTTT. The chain joins TRBV6-5 to TRBJ1-5; D ambiguous. Trimming cost V 0 bases and J 0 bases, with 3 bases left between them. Germline V gene sequence: CDR1 MNHEY, CDR2 SVGAGI. The CDR3 is made up of 14 amino acids.

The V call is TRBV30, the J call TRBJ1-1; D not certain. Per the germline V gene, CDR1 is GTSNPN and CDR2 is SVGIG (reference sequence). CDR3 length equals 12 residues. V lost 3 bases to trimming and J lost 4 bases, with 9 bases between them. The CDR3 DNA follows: TGTGCCTGGAGCACGGACGGCACTGAAGCTTTCTTT. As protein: CAWSTDGTEAFF.

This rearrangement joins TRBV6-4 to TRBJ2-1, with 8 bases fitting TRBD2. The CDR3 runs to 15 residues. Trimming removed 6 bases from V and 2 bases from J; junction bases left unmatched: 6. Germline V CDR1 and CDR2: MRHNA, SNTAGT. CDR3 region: CASSPEAGAYNEQFF. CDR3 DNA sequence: TGTGCCAGCAGCCCCGAAGCGGGGGCCTACAATGAGCAGTTCTTC.